This paragraph reports one T cell receptor (beta chain). The record originates from a study of blood T cell repertoires in COVID-19. CDR3 length: 14 residues. The trim removed 6 bases at V and 5 bases at J, leaving 8 bases unmatched. The V gene's germline CDR1 is ENHRY and CDR2 SYGVKD. Per the original methods: The authors estimated nucleated cell counts from reference gene primer amplification. The table came from immunoSEQ multiplex PCR; TCRdb's copy has only in-frame clones and leaves some out. V, J and clone size are taken as reported in that table, and D and trimming were inferred from the DNA itself. This table holds around 400,000 clones, around 87% found once.

The chain recombines TRBV10-3 with TRBJ1-2, with TRBD1 matching 8 bases. The TCR was taken from a woman aged 60-75 years with COVID-19, enrolled during active disease. Sequences were obtained from peripheral blood. The CDR3 loop reads CAIRPTGDHYGYTF. CDR3 bases: TGTGCCATCAGACCGACAGGGGACCATTATGGCTACACCTTC.